Included here is one TCR beta chain sequence, with context. It lacks a known antigen. Base qualities are missing; no much larger clone stands one base away. The data belong to a study of shared clonotypes between healthy human individuals (dated by TCRdb to 2020 to 2022). Study-wide context: A couple of women and a few men aged 18 to 49 years were included in the cohort. For each donor, three plates each were used for CD4 naive and CD4 memory, two plates were used for CD8 naive, and one plate was used for CD8 memory. To estimate repertoire size and how much clonotypes are shared between individuals, the study performed deep sequencing of blood TCR repertoires from a few healthy adults. To increase sequencing depth and limit assay-specific biases, different laboratories used diverse techniques to prepare libraries and sequence TCR repertoires. Each donor's leukapheresis produced roughly between about 0.85 and 10 billion PBMCs. The investigation overall reported the following: Based on pairwise subsampling, the degree of clonotype sharing among donors was expected to be affected by sequencing depth. Sampling was limited to blood, and TCR repertoires in tissue likely differ from TCR repertoires in blood. Higher generation probabilities were observed for clonotypes shared by all four sorted-subset donors than for non-shared clonotypes. The genetic and exposure-history diversity represented was limited by the small number of donors. Sharing across a few donors was observed for 5% to 6.5% of naive CD4, under 4% of naive CD8, over 2% of memory CD4, and roughly 0.43% of memory CD8 clonotypes. Naive subsets generally had larger estimated clonotype richness than memory subsets did. Even with the large sequencing depth, rarefaction of the sorted-subset datasets indicated that sequencing was incomplete.

Donors were healthy HIV-negative adults with no recently reported acute infections or vaccinations. Only Caucasian adults living in Nashville, Tennessee, USA were represented among the donors. Magnetic negative selection was used to enrich CD4+ T cells, after which naive cells were positively selected on CD45RA and the negative fraction became the memory subset. Blood was collected by leukapheresis, and PBMCs were isolated by Ficoll-Histopaque density gradient centrifugation and then cryopreserved in liquid nitrogen vapor phase. Purity and quantity of every magnetically sorted T cell population were checked by analytical flow cytometry. Genomic DNA was isolated from each sorted fraction and quantified by UV absorbance on a Nanodrop 2000c. Using the deep immunoSEQ assay, multiplex PCR amplified TCR CDR3 regions from genomic DNA. Extracted genomic DNA from each cell subset was spread evenly across all wells of several immunoSEQ 96-well plates, with each plate serving as a replicate. Each replicate PCR for sorted subsets received about 0.2 ug genomic DNA, equal to roughly 30,000 T cell genomes. The purified libraries were quantified using a Qubit 3.0 fluorometer, sized with a Bioanalyzer 2100, and then quantified again using the KAPA Library Quantification kit. Every immunoSEQ 96-well plate was sequenced on a separate single-read 150-cycle Illumina NextSeq 550 flow cell. The study's processing was this. Because only junctional sequences without quality scores were contained in the immunoSEQ output, filtering matching that applied to full-length reads could not be performed. Sequences were annotated with PyIR, a Python wrapper for IgBLAST v1.9, using IMGT germline references to assign V/J genes and CDR3. Any read was removed if the V/J assignment was weak (E-value above 1e-6), the CDR3 was missing, or the read contained stop codons, out-of-frame junctions, or ambiguous translated residues. V3J clonotypes were defined as sequences sharing the same inferred V gene, J gene, and CDR3 amino acid sequence. The percentage overlap between two repertoires was calculated by dividing the number of shared unique clonotypes by the size of the smaller repertoire. Three approaches were used to assess repertoire richness: RTK rarefaction, the Chao1 estimator, and Recon v2.1 estimates of unobserved clonotypes. Generation probabilities for all TCRbeta clonotypes obtained by the gDNA method from a few donors were computed using OLGA. Sourced from immuneACCESS, this table was stored by TCRdb with only in-frame sequences that have V and J called. A share of the clones is absent; for the studies checked, an unresolved V gene accounts for under half, and the remainder has no known explanation. V, J and clone size are those of that table, while D and trimming were read from the DNA. In this sample the table shows 1,500,000 or so clones, approximately 98.5% of which occur a single time. The ten largest clones take up about 0.34% of the sample.

The CDR3 runs 17 residues from the cysteine to the phenylalanine. The DNA shown is the 51-base CDR3, in frame from base 1. Taken from the germline V gene, the CDR1 and CDR2 loops are KGHSH and LQKENI. The junction shows trimming of 3 bases on V and 1 base on J, and the gene matches do not reach 9 bases of it. This TCR derives from a man aged 25-40 years in good health. The sequenced sample consisted of naive CD4+ T cells sorted from blood. Read against the paper, the sample's cell subset or site label means: CD45RA+ positively selected. Recombination linked TRBV18 to TRBJ1-5, with 7 bases matching TRBD1. The nucleotide sequence reads as follows: TGTGCCAGCTCACCGTTACCGGGACAGAAAAGCAATCAGCCCCAGCATTTT. Its translation reads: CASSPLPGQKSNQPQHF.